The clone carrying this T cell receptor (beta chain) was detected many times. Antigen unknown. The source of the sample is a study of T cells in Graves' hyperthyroidism and ophthalmopathy. Regarding the study as a whole: It was a median around 6 months before onset that the model predicted ophthalmopathy. Through a model of 13 V-J features, ophthalmopathy was separated from stable hyperthyroidism.

Orbital computed tomography and thyroid ultrasound, together with serum TRAb and thyroxine and clinical symptoms, were used for diagnoses. The PBMCs were sourced from fresh peripheral blood (about 9.6 ml). The TCR beta CDR3 regions underwent amplification using RNA transcripts as the source. RT-PCR in the first round (using the HTBI primer set) targeted the TCR CDR3. MiXCR, run by TCRdb on the multiplex PCR reads, gives a single entry per CDR3 protein. The sample comprises around 450,000 distinct CDR3 sequences, about 15% of which are singletons, and around 14% rests with the top ten. This receptor was taken from a woman in her late teens or twenties with Graves' hyperthyroidism. Specimen: blood.

The CDR3 DNA is TGTGCCAGCAGTTACTCGACCGGTTCGCCAGCGGGGGTCTCGGAGACCCAGTACTTC. Residues: CASSYSTGSPAGVSETQYF. The V gene is TRBV6-2 or TRBV6-3, the J gene TRBJ2-5, with TRBD2 matching 8 bases. This CDR3 region has 19 residues. Trimming at V came to 0 bases and at J to 5 bases, leaving 17 bases not matched to a gene. Germline loops: CDR1 MNHEY, CDR2 SVGEGT.